The source of this TCR beta chain is a study of technical replicates of blood from several donors. This CDR3 spans 17 amino acids. With V trimmed by 4 bases and J by 1 base, 7 bases remained unmatched. Germline values: CDR1 SGHTA, CDR2 FQGTGA. Sequenced by immunoSEQ multiplex PCR; TCRdb stores in-frame clones only, minus some. The repertoire holds fewer than 45,000 clones, with about 96% as singletons. The TCR was taken from a human donor in good health. The sequencing sample was made of T cells isolated from PBMCs. The rearrangement joins TRBV7-3 to TRBJ2-1; 10 bases align to TRBD2. This chain's CDR3 is CASSSGTSASSYNEQFF. DNA of the CDR3: TGTGCCAGCAGCTCAGGGACTAGCGCCAGTTCCTACAATGAGCAGTTCTTC.